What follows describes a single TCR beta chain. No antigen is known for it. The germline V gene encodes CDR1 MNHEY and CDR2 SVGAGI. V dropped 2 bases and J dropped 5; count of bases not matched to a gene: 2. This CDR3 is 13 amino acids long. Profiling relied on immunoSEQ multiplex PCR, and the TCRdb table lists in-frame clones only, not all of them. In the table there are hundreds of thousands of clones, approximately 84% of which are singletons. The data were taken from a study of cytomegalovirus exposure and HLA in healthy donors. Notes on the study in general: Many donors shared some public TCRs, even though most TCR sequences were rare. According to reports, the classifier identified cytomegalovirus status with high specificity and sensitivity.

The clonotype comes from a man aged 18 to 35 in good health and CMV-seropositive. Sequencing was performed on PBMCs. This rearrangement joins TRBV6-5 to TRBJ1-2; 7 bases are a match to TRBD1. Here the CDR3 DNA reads TGTGCCAGCAGTTACAGGGACAGTTATGGCTACACCTTC. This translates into CASSYRDSYGYTF.